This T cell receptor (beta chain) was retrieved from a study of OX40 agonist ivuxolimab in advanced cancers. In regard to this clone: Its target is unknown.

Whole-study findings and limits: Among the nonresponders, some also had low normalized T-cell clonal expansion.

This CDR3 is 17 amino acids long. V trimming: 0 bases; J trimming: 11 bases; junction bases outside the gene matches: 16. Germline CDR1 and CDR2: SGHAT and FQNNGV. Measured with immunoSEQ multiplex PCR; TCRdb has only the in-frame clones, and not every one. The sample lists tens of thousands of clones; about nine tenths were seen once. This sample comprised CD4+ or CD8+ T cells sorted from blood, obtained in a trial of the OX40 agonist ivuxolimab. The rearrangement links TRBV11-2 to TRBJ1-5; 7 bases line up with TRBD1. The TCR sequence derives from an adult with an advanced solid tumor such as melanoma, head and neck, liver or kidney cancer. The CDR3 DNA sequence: TGTGCCAGCAGCTTAGATCGGGGGGAGGGGGCTCTCAGGTCCCAGCATTTT. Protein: CASSLDRGEGALRSQHF.